Each of the 6 T cell receptor beta chains below was sequenced from the same sample in a study of OX40 agonist ivuxolimab in advanced cancers. Some clones are missing from TCRdb's copy, which holds only in-frame ones; the method was immunoSEQ multiplex PCR. The repertoire consists of 65,000 to 85,000 clones, with roughly 84% occurring once and the leading ten covering around 2%. Sequences were derived from CD4+ or CD8+ T cells sorted from blood, sampled in a trial of the OX40 agonist ivuxolimab. These receptors all come from an adult with an advanced solid tumor such as melanoma, head and neck, liver or kidney cancer.

The rearrangement links TRBV5-4 to TRBJ1-6, with D hard to call. The CDR3 is 17 amino acids. The germline V gene encodes CDR1 SGHNT and CDR2 YYREEE (reference sequence). Trimming shortened V by 0 bases and J by 4 bases, and 14 bases separated the two germline ends. The CDR3 spells CASSLGGAESYNSPLHF. The CDR3 DNA reads as TGTGCCAGCAGCTTGGGTGGCGCAGAAAGTTATAATTCACCCCTCCACTTT.

The chain uses TRBV29-1 and TRBJ2-1; D is possibly TRBD1 (6 bases). The V and J ends lost 3 bases and 1 base respectively, with 25 bases between them. Looked up from germline, CDR1 is SQVTM and CDR2 is ANQGSEA. This CDR3 region has 19 residues. Here the CDR3 reads CSVDGSGPSTGKSYNEQFF. The CDR3 nucleotides read TGCAGCGTTGACGGTTCCGGGCCCTCCACAGGGAAGTCCTACAATGAGCAGTTCTTC.

The J gene is TRBJ2-2, the V gene TRBV9; D remains unclear. Trimming removed 1 base at V and 3 bases at J, with 7 bases between. This CDR3 is built from 14 residues. The germline CDR1 and CDR2 sequences are SGDLS and YYNGEE. CDR3 region: CASSVPPDTGELFF. The DNA for the CDR3 is TGTGCCAGCAGCGTACCCCCTGACACCGGGGAGCTGTTTTTT.

On this clone: The junction and the germline gene differ at one end; a read error may be behind it. V is TRBV23-1 and J is TRBJ2-3; TRBD1 might be the D (5 bases). TRBV23-1 is given ORF status, its function remaining uncertain. The CDR3 totals 19 residues. CDR3 amino acids: CASSKSPPPQGLGTDTQYF. The CDR3 coding sequence is TGCGCCAGCAGTAAATCGCCCCCCCCGCAGGGATTAGGCACAGATACGCAGTATTTT.

The chain couples TRBV7-2 to TRBJ1-6, with D hard to call. Trimming left V 7 bases short and J 6 bases short, with 10 bases between. This CDR3 comprises 13 residues. Germline CDR1 SGHTA, CDR2 FQGNSA. The CDR3 loop reads CASTSDVNSPLHF. The CDR3 DNA reads as TGTGCCAGCACCTCCGATGTTAATTCACCCCTCCACTTT.

J is TRBJ2-1 and V is TRBV10-3; maybe TRBD1 (8 bases). The V and J ends lost 4 bases and 6 bases respectively, with 13 bases between them. This CDR3 contains 14 residues. Germline V gene lookup returns CDR1 ENHRY and CDR2 SYGVKD. The CDR3 here is CAISGTGRGNEQFF. The CDR3 bases are TGTGCCATCAGTGGGACAGGGAGGGGCAATGAGCAGTTCTTC.